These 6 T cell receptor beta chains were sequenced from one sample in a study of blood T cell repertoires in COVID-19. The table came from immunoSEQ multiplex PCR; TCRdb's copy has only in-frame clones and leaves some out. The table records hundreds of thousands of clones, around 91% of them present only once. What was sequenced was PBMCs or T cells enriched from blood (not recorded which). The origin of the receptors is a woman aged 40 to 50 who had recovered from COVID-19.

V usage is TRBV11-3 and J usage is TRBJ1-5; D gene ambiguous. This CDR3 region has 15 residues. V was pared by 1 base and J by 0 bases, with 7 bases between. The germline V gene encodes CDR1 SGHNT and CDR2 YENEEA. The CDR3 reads CASSLGASSNQPQHF. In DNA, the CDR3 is TGTGCCAGCAGCTTAGGGGCCAGTAGCAATCAGCCCCAGCATTTT.

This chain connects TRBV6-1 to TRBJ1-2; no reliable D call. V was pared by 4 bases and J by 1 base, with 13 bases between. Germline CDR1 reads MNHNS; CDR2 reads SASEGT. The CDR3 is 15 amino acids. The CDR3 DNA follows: TGTGCCAGCAGTGCAGCCGTCCAGCGTAACTATGGCTACACCTTC. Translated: CASSAAVQRNYGYTF.

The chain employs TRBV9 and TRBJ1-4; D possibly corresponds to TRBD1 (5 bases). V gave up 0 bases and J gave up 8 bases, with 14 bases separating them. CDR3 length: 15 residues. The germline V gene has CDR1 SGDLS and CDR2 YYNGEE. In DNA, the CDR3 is TGTGCCAGCAGCGTAGGGGGAGGGGCGTCGGAAAAACTGTTTTTT. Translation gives CASSVGGGASEKLFF.

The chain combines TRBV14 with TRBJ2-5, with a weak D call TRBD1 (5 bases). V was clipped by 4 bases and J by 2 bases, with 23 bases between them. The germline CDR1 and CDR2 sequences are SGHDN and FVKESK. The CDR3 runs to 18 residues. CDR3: CASSRRRVSRDSQETQYF. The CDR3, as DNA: TGTGCCAGCAGCCGTCGAAGGGTATCGCGCGACAGTCAAGAGACCCAGTACTTC.

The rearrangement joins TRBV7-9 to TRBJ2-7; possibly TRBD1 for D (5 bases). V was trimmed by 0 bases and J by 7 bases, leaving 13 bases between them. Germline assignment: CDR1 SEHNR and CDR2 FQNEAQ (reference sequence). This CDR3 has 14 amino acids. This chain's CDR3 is CASSLAGAAGEQYF. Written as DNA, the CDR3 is TGTGCCAGCAGCTTAGCAGGGGCAGCAGGGGAGCAGTACTTC. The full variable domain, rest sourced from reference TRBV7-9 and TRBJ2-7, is DTGVSQNPRHKITKRGQNVTFRCDPISEHNRLYWYRQTLGQGPEFLTYFQNEAQLEKSRLLSDRFSAERPKGSFSTLEIQRTEQGDSAMYLCASSLAGAAGEQYFGPGTRLTVT.

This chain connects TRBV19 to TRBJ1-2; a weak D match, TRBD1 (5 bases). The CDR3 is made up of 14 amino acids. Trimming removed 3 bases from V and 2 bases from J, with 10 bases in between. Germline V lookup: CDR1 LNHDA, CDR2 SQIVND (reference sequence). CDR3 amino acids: CASSMARANYGYTF. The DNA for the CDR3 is TGTGCCAGTAGTATGGCCAGGGCGAACTATGGCTACACCTTC.